Listed here are 27 T cell receptor beta chains from one sample, sequenced in a study of T cell changes during pregnancy in multiple sclerosis. Repertoires were generated with immunoSEQ multiplex PCR, while TCRdb's copy carries only in-frame clones and drops some. Of 15,000 or so clones listed, 88% were seen once; the top ten hold roughly 8%. This specimen was CD8+ T cells from peripheral blood mononuclear cells, taken in the second trimester of pregnancy. These receptors were obtained from a female donor in good health, enrolled as a control in a pregnancy study.

The chain is built from TRBV18 and TRBJ1-2; 10 bases fit TRBD1. There are 15 residues in the CDR3. The germline V gene encodes CDR1 KGHSH and CDR2 LQKENI. The ends lost 5 bases at V and 6 bases at J; junction bases unmatched: 9. The CDR3 region is CASSSSGTGVHGYTF. In DNA form, the CDR3 reads TGTGCCAGCTCATCATCCGGGACAGGGGTCCATGGCTACACCTTC.

This chain connects TRBV7-9 to TRBJ2-1, with 7 bases that match TRBD2. CDR3 length: 18 residues. The V gene end was trimmed by 0 bases and the J gene end by 8 bases; junction bases not matched to a gene: 16. Per germline, CDR1 SEHNR and CDR2 FQNEAQ (reference sequence). The chain's CDR3 is CASSLAPSGREGSDEQFF. For the CDR3, the DNA is TGTGCCAGCAGCTTAGCGCCTTCGGGTAGGGAGGGCTCCGATGAGCAGTTCTTC.

The chain combines TRBV25-1 with TRBJ2-7, with D maybe TRBD2 (6 bases). Trimming took off 1 base at V and 6 bases at J, with 13 bases between the two ends. This CDR3 has 14 residues. Germline V gene data show CDR1 as MGHDK and CDR2 as SYGVNS. Written as DNA, the CDR3 is TGTGCCAGCAGTGAATTGGGGGAGGTCCCCGAGCAGTACTTC. This codes for CASSELGEVPEQYF.

The V and J genes are TRBV10-1 and TRBJ2-7; D unresolved. The V end was cut by 2 bases, the J end by 0 bases, with 5 bases between. CDR3 length: 13 residues. Germline CDR1 is WNHNN and CDR2 is SYGVQD (reference sequence). CDR3 in amino acids: CASSEGSSYEQYF. In nucleotides, the CDR3 is TGCGCCAGCAGTGAGGGTAGCTCCTACGAGCAGTACTTC.

Comment on this clone: The sample has other DNA sequences that encode this CDR3 too. CDR3 region: CSGLYQETQYF. DNA of the CDR3: TGCAGCGGGCTTTACCAAGAGACCCAGTACTTC. V usage is TRBV29-1 and J usage is TRBJ2-5; D ambiguous. Trimming stripped 7 bases from V and 0 bases from J, with 6 bases between. Germline CDR1 is SQVTM and CDR2 is ANQGSEA. The CDR3 is 11 residues long.

DNA for the CDR3: TGTGCCAGCAGTTTATTTGGGTTTTTAGGGACTAGCGGAGGATACGAGCAGTACTTC. This translates into CASSLFGFLGTSGGYEQYF. This chain connects TRBV28 to TRBJ2-7; 11 nucleotides line up with TRBD2. There are 19 residues in the CDR3. CDR1 and CDR2 from the germline V gene are MDHEN and SYDVKM. V gave up 1 base and J gave up 4 bases; unmatched junction bases: 15. The whole variable domain, remainder taken from reference TRBV28 and TRBJ2-7, is DVKVTQSSRYLVKRTGEKVFLECVQDMDHENMFWYRQDPGLGLRLIYFSYDVKMKEKGDIPEGYSVSREKKERFSLILESASTNQTSMYLCASSLFGFLGTSGGYEQYFGPGTRLTVT.

The chain uses TRBV7-9 and TRBJ2-1; D perhaps matches TRBD2 (6 bases). The germline V gene encodes CDR1 SEHNR and CDR2 FQNEAQ (reference sequence). Deletions cut 2 bases from V and 2 bases from J, with 10 bases between. The length of the CDR3 is 15 residues. The CDR3 DNA follows: TGTGCCAGCAGCTTACGGCGGGGTACCTACAATGAGCAGTTCTTC. It translates to CASSLRRGTYNEQFF.

The chain joins TRBV19 to TRBJ1-1; 9 bases agree with TRBD1. V trimming: 6 bases; J trimming: 10 bases; junction bases outside the gene matches: 12. Germline V gene sequence: CDR1 LNHDA, CDR2 SQIVND (reference sequence). The CDR3 totals 14 residues. CDR3 in DNA: TGTGCCAGTAGCCATACAGGGGGCTCATTGTCAGCTTTCTTT. It translates to CASSHTGGSLSAFF.

This sequence joins TRBV15 and TRBJ2-1; D call uncertain. Trimming shortened V by 6 bases and J by 3 bases, and 15 bases separated the two germline ends. Germline values: CDR1 LNHNV, CDR2 YYDKDF (reference sequence). The CDR3 runs 15 residues. CDR3 nucleotides: TGTGCCACCAGTCAAAACAGAGATATCTACAATGAGCAGTTCTTC. Protein product: CATSQNRDIYNEQFF.

This clone is termed medium-sized. The chain recombines TRBV4-2 with TRBJ2-1, with a weak D call TRBD1 (6 bases). Germline CDR1 and CDR2: LGHNA and YNFKEQ. The CDR3 extends over 16 amino acids. The V end was cut by 1 base, the J end by 6 bases, with 16 bases between. In nucleotides, the CDR3 is TGTGCCAGCAGCCAAGGTCACGGGGAAGGGGGCAATGAGCAGTTCTTC. This codes for CASSQGHGEGGNEQFF.

In its sample, this clone was seen a few times. The chain joins TRBV27 to TRBJ1-1; maybe TRBD1 (6 bases). Between the trimmed V and J ends, which lost 2 bases and 2 bases, there was a span of 15 bases. Germline values: CDR1 MNHEY, CDR2 SMNVEV (reference sequence). The CDR3 runs 16 residues. The CDR3 protein is CASSLVMQGSNTEAFF. CDR3 in DNA: TGTGCCAGCAGTTTAGTTATGCAGGGGAGTAACACTGAAGCTTTCTTT.

V is TRBV28 and J is TRBJ2-1, with a tentative D call TRBD2 (5 bases). Between the trimmed V and J ends, which lost 4 bases and 0 bases, there was a span of 16 bases. Looked up from germline, CDR1 is MDHEN and CDR2 is SYDVKM. The CDR3 has 17 amino acids. The CDR3 here is CASSSWWIGSSYNEQFF. In DNA, the CDR3 is TGTGCCAGCAGTTCCTGGTGGATTGGGAGCTCCTACAATGAGCAGTTCTTC.

The chain has TRBV9 and TRBJ2-3, with TRBD1 matching over 9 bases. Looked up from germline, CDR1 is SGDLS and CDR2 is YYNGEE. J was trimmed by 10 bases and V by 6 bases; bases with no gene match: 12. There are 14 residues in the CDR3. The CDR3 here is CASTKGGTGPAQYF. CDR3 sequence (DNA): TGTGCCAGCACCAAGGGTGGGACAGGGCCCGCGCAGTATTTT.

The CDR3 region is CASSVLAGTYNEQFF. CDR3 DNA sequence: TGTGCCAGTAGTGTCCTAGCGGGTACCTACAATGAGCAGTTCTTC. V is TRBV19 and J is TRBJ2-1; 8 nucleotides agree with TRBD2. J gave up 2 bases and V 5 bases, and 5 bases lay outside the gene matches. The CDR3 loop spans 15 amino acids. Germline loops: CDR1 LNHDA, CDR2 SQIVND (reference sequence). The full variable domain, with the rest looked up from reference TRBV19 and TRBJ2-1, is DGGITQSPKYLFRKEGQNVTLSCEQNLNHDAMYWYRQDPGQGLRLIYYSQIVNDFQKGDIAEGYSVSREKKESFPLTVTSAQKNPTAFYLCASSVLAGTYNEQFFGPGTRLTVL.

This rearrangement joins TRBV5-1 to TRBJ1-1, with a weak D call TRBD1 (6 bases). Germline CDR1 is SGHRS and CDR2 is YFSETQ. The CDR3 covers 14 residues. With 4 bases removed from V and 5 bases from J, the gap between germline ends came to 15 bases. CDR3 sequence: CASSLWPGQTEAFF. The CDR3 DNA reads as TGCGCCAGCAGCCTATGGCCAGGACAGACTGAAGCTTTCTTT.

This chain connects TRBV9 to TRBJ2-1; a possible D gene is TRBD2 (7 bases). Germline lookup yields CDR1 SGDLS and CDR2 YYNGEE. V was shortened by 0 bases and J by 0 bases, with 16 bases between the two germline ends. This CDR3 contains 18 residues. The CDR3, as DNA: TGTGCCAGCAGCGTAGGGGGGGGCGGGATGAGCTCCTACAATGAGCAGTTCTTC. Translating gives CASSVGGGGMSSYNEQFF.

The chain recombines TRBV6-1 with TRBJ2-4, with 8 nucleotides matching TRBD1. The V segment lost 4 bases and the J segment 8 bases; nucleotides outside the gene matches: 4. Germline CDR1 MNHNS, CDR2 SASEGT. There are 13 residues in the CDR3. The CDR3 region has the DNA TGTGCCAGCAGTGTCGAACAGGGGGACATTCAGTACTTC. This codes for CASSVEQGDIQYF.

This chain joins TRBV4-1 and TRBJ2-1; 8 bases align to TRBD2. Trimming removed 4 bases from V and 15 bases from J; junction bases left unmatched: 23. The CDR3 sequence is 17 residues long. Germline loops: CDR1 MGHRA, CDR2 YSYEKL. CDR3 coding DNA: TGCGCCAGCAGCCCGCGGGCGGGCGGGGGGTCCCACATGGGTTTGTTCTTC. It codes for CASSPRAGGGSHMGLFF.

This chain uses TRBV7-9 with TRBJ1-2; 7 nucleotides match TRBD1. The CDR3 is made up of 17 amino acids. J was trimmed by 8 bases and V by 8 bases; bases with no gene match: 23. The germline gives CDR1 SEHNR, CDR2 FQNEAQ (reference sequence). CDR3 in DNA: TGTGCCAGCTGTACAAAAGGTCCACTGGACAGGCTCTGCGGCTACACCTTC. Its translation: CASCTKGPLDRLCGYTF.

This clone is categorized as medium-sized (0.01 to 0.1%). This chain joins TRBV19 and TRBJ1-6; D remains unclear. From germline, CDR1 is LNHDA and CDR2 SQIVND (reference sequence). The ends were cut back, 9 bases at V and 9 bases at J, with 15 bases in the middle. The CDR3 runs to 13 residues. Here the CDR3 reads CASRENPLSPLHF. CDR3 DNA sequence: TGTGCCAGCCGGGAGAATCCGCTTTCACCCCTCCACTTT.

This clone appeared a single time. The chain is built from TRBV5-6 and TRBJ2-7; D unresolved. Trimming took 3 bases from V and 3 from J, leaving 13 bases between them. CDR1 and CDR2 (germline): SGHDT, YYEEEE. The CDR3 consists of 14 residues. CDR3 protein: CASSYVYSDYEQYF. The CDR3 DNA is TGTGCCAGCAGCTACGTTTACAGTGACTACGAGCAGTACTTC.

The chain uses TRBV7-9 and TRBJ2-7, with D hard to call. Germline loops: CDR1 SEHNR, CDR2 FQNEAQ (reference sequence). The V end was cut by 2 bases, the J end by 9 bases, with 11 bases between. The CDR3 contains 12 residues. The CDR3 protein is CASSLNRFGQYF. CDR3 nucleotides: TGTGCCAGCAGCTTAAACAGATTCGGGCAGTACTTC.

The rearrangement links TRBV19 to TRBJ2-3; 10 nucleotides line up with TRBD1. This CDR3 comprises 16 residues. Germline assignment: CDR1 LNHDA and CDR2 SQIVND (reference sequence). Losses at the gene ends were 5 bases for V and 2 bases for J; bases not matched to a gene: 7. This CDR3 reads CASSERDRGITDTQYF. The CDR3 DNA reads as TGTGCCAGTAGTGAAAGGGACAGGGGAATCACAGATACGCAGTATTTT. The full variable domain, in which reference TRBV19 and TRBJ2-3 provide the parts outside the CDR3, is DGGITQSPKYLFRKEGQNVTLSCEQNLNHDAMYWYRQDPGQGLRLIYYSQIVNDFQKGDIAEGYSVSREKKESFPLTVTSAQKNPTAFYLCASSERDRGITDTQYFGPGTRLTVL.

The CDR3 nucleotides are TGTGCCAGCAGTGAAGCTGACAGCTCTGGGGCCAACGTCCTGACTTTC. Protein: CASSEADSSGANVLTF. The chain is built from TRBV6-1 and TRBJ2-6; TRBD1 might be the D (5 bases). Germline-derived CDR1 and CDR2 are MNHNS and SASEGT. This CDR3 has 16 amino acids. Trimming removed 0 bases at V and 0 bases at J, with 6 bases between.

The genes are TRBV7-9 and TRBJ2-5; 9 nucleotides line up with TRBD1. The CDR3 contains 17 residues. From germline, CDR1 is SEHNR and CDR2 FQNEAQ (reference sequence). Trimming cost V 5 bases and J 0 bases; bases outside gene matches: 10. CDR3 protein: CASSGGPGTGYQETQYF. The CDR3 nucleotides are TGTGCCAGCAGCGGAGGCCCCGGGACAGGGTACCAAGAGACCCAGTACTTC.

This chain connects TRBV12-5 to TRBJ2-1, with TRBD2 matching over 12 bases. Germline V gives CDR1 LGHNT, CDR2 FRNRAP. Trimming removed 1 base from V and 9 bases from J; junction bases left unmatched: 4. CDR3 size: 15 residues. The CDR3 DNA is TGTGCTAGTGGTTTGGGACTAGCGGGAGTGGGTGAGCAGTTCTTC. It yields the protein CASGLGLAGVGEQFF.

The genes are TRBV6-5 and TRBJ1-3; tentative D call: TRBD1 (5 bases). The V gene lost 5 bases and the J gene lost 4 bases, with 9 bases spanning the gap. The germline V gene encodes CDR1 MNHEY and CDR2 SVGAGI. The CDR3 is made up of 13 amino acids. CDR3 loop: CASSQGPGNTIYF. The CDR3 DNA follows: TGTGCCAGCAGTCAGGGTCCCGGAAACACCATATATTTT.